The clone carrying this TCR beta chain was counted many times. Its cognate antigen is unknown. Other DNA sequences of this sample code for an identical CDR3. The entirety of the isolated RNA underwent reverse transcription, so expressed TCRB transcripts were sequenced. Profiling relied on immunoSEQ multiplex PCR, and the TCRdb table lists in-frame clones only, not all of them. This table has about 320,000 clones, 13% to 15% appearing once. CDR1 and CDR2 from the germline V gene are SQVTM and ANQGSEA. The CDR3 is 11 residues long. J was trimmed by 4 bases and V by 6 bases; bases with no gene match: 2. This entry comes from a study of beta chain features in type 1 diabetes. Study observations and caveats: Junctions at VDJ sites from type 1 diabetes patients had fewer insertions and more deletions. Resolution of whether HLA type affects TCRB rearrangement was not achieved here.

The sequenced material came from central memory CD4+ T cells from blood. This chain joins TRBV29-1 and TRBJ1-1, with 7 bases fitting TRBD1. The source of this sequence is a man between 25 and 39 years old in good health. CDR3 region: CSVDRATEAFF. The CDR3, as DNA: TGCAGCGTCGACAGGGCCACTGAAGCTTTCTTT.